These 20 T cell receptor beta chains were sequenced from one sample in a study of blood T cell repertoires in COVID-19. Profiling relied on immunoSEQ multiplex PCR, and the TCRdb table lists in-frame clones only, not all of them. Of 200,000 or so clones listed, roughly four fifths were seen once; the top ten hold 6% to 8%. Specimen: peripheral blood. Source of these receptors: a human donor with acute or convalescent COVID-19. The donor label of this sample is uncertain.

The rearrangement uses TRBV19 and TRBJ2-7; D is unclear. Germline values: CDR1 LNHDA, CDR2 SQIVND (reference sequence). CDR3 length equals 16 residues. V dropped 5 bases and J dropped 4 bases, with 21 bases sitting between them. CDR3 in DNA: TGTGCCAGTAGTCTCTCACACCTAGGTCTTGGTTACGAGCAGTACTTC. It specifies CASSLSHLGLGYEQYF.

This chain joins TRBV9 and TRBJ2-5; 7 nucleotides match TRBD1. CDR3 size: 14 residues. V lost 0 bases, J lost 3 bases, and 2 bases stayed unmatched. Germline V CDR1 and CDR2: SGDLS, YYNGEE. In DNA, the CDR3 is TGTGCCAGCAGCGTAGAGGGGGCCAAAGAGACCCAGTACTTC. Amino acids: CASSVEGAKETQYF. Using reference TRBV9 and TRBJ2-5 for the parts outside the CDR3, the full variable domain is DSGVTQTPKHLITATGQRVTLRCSPRSGDLSVYWYQQSLDQGLQFLIQYYNGEERAKGNILERFSAQQFPDLHSELNLSSLELGDSALYFCASSVEGAKETQYFGPGTRLLVL.

The gene calls are TRBV6-4 and TRBJ1-6; 10 bases map to TRBD1. V dropped 6 bases and J dropped 10; count of bases not matched to a gene: 9. CDR1 MRHNA and CDR2 SNTAGT come from the germline V gene. The CDR3 covers 15 residues. DNA for the CDR3: TGTGCCAGCAGGGCCGGGACAGGGGACAGGTCACCCCTCCACTTT. Amino acid sequence: CASRAGTGDRSPLHF.

The chain combines TRBV5-1 with TRBJ2-5; TRBD1 aligns across 7 bases. Germline CDR1 reads SGHRS; CDR2 reads YFSETQ. V lost 4 bases, J lost 3 bases, and 9 bases stayed unmatched. CDR3 length: 15 amino acids. This CDR3 is CASSLTGTAKETQYF. Here the CDR3 DNA reads TGCGCCAGCAGCCTAACCGGGACAGCAAAAGAGACCCAGTACTTC.

V and J are TRBV7-2 and TRBJ1-2; maybe TRBD1 (6 bases). The germline V and J ends were trimmed by 2 bases and 9 bases, with 13 bases remaining between them. This CDR3 has 13 residues. Germline V gives CDR1 SGHTA, CDR2 FQGNSA. The DNA of the CDR3 is TGTGCCAGCAGCTTAACAGGGACTAAAAGCTACACCTTC. This codes for CASSLTGTKSYTF.

The chain recombines TRBV11-2 with TRBJ1-4; 9 nucleotides agree with TRBD1. CDR1 and CDR2 from the germline V gene are SGHAT and FQNNGV. The CDR3 has 15 residues. J gave up 8 bases and V 7 bases, and 11 bases lay outside the gene matches. The CDR3 sequence is CASTYRGLSWEKLFF. CDR3 DNA sequence: TGTGCCAGCACCTACAGGGGGCTTAGTTGGGAAAAACTGTTTTTT.

This clone was counted a single time. The rearrangement joins TRBV7-2 to TRBJ2-7; TRBD2 agrees at 10 bases. Germline CDR1 reads SGHTA; CDR2 reads FQGNSA. V dropped 1 base and J dropped 6; count of bases not matched to a gene: 12. The CDR3 has 17 amino acids. CDR3 nucleotide sequence: TGTGCCAGCAGCTTAGAGCGAGCGGGAGGGCCCAAAAGCGAGCAGTACTTC. It yields the protein CASSLERAGGPKSEQYF.

V is TRBV27 and J is TRBJ2-7, with D possibly matching TRBD2 (7 bases). This CDR3 region has 14 residues. Trimming stripped 2 bases from V and 2 bases from J, with 10 bases between. Looked up from germline, CDR1 is MNHEY and CDR2 is SMNVEV (reference sequence). The CDR3 DNA is TGTGCCAGCAGTTTAAGAGGGGGGGCCTACGAGCAGTACTTC. This gives the protein CASSLRGGAYEQYF.

This chain uses TRBV6-6 with TRBJ1-1; 10 bases match TRBD1. J was trimmed by 6 bases and V by 4 bases; bases with no gene match: 5. Germline V gives CDR1 MNHNY, CDR2 SVGAGI (reference sequence). The CDR3 spans 14 residues. CDR3 in amino acids: CASSLGQGIPEAFF. CDR3 sequence (DNA): TGTGCCAGCAGTTTGGGACAGGGGATCCCTGAAGCTTTCTTT.

The J gene is TRBJ1-4, the V gene TRBV6-5, with 8 bases identical to TRBD1. Germline CDR1 MNHEY, CDR2 SVGAGI. CDR3 length: 14 amino acids. The V segment lost 6 bases and the J segment 5 bases; nucleotides outside the gene matches: 5. The CDR3 coding sequence is TGTGCCAGCAGAGACTCAGGGGGCAATGAAAAACTGTTTTTT. Translated, it gives CASRDSGGNEKLFF.

The V and J genes are TRBV2 and TRBJ2-2; TRBD2 matches 7 bases. The germline V gene encodes CDR1 SNHLY and CDR2 FYNNEI. There are 13 residues in the CDR3. J gave up 4 bases and V 6 bases, and 2 bases lay outside the gene matches. The CDR3 nucleotides are TGTGCCAGCAGCGGGACTATCACCGGGGAGCTGTTTTTT. Translated, it gives CASSGTITGELFF. Full variable domain (outside the CDR3, taken from reference TRBV2 and TRBJ2-2): EPEVTQTPSHQVTQMGQEVILRCVPISNHLYFYWYRQILGQKVEFLVSFYNNEISEKSEIFDDQFSVERPDGSNFTLKIRSTKLEDSAMYFCASSGTITGELFFGEGSRLTVL.

Of note for this clone: At one boundary the junction diverges from the germline segment, which might be a read error. The CDR3 sequence: CATTDRGETKYGYTF. Here the CDR3 DNA reads TGTGCCACCACGGACAGGGGCGAAACTAAATATGGCTACACCTTC. The J gene is TRBJ1-2, the V gene TRBV19, with 9 bases fitting TRBD1. The CDR3 loop spans 15 amino acids. From germline, CDR1 is LNHDA and CDR2 SQIVND (reference sequence).

This chain joins TRBV7-9 and TRBJ1-2; 9 bases match TRBD1. CDR3 length equals 14 residues. The trim removed 1 base at V and 5 bases at J, leaving 2 bases unmatched. The germline V gene has CDR1 SEHNR and CDR2 FQNEAQ (reference sequence). Here the CDR3 DNA reads TGTGCCAGCAGCTTAGGGACAGGGGAATATGGCTACACCTTC. It is translated as CASSLGTGEYGYTF.

The chain is built from TRBV5-1 and TRBJ2-1; TRBD2 aligns across 11 bases. V lost 3 bases to trimming and J lost 4 bases; unmatched junction nucleotides: 12. Germline values: CDR1 SGHRS, CDR2 YFSETQ. The CDR3 runs 18 residues. The CDR3 here is CASSSRGLAGGVYNEQFF. DNA for the CDR3: TGCGCCAGCAGCTCCCGGGGGCTAGCGGGAGGTGTATACAATGAGCAGTTCTTC. The full variable domain, with the rest looked up from reference TRBV5-1 and TRBJ2-1, is KAGVTQTPRYLIKTRGQQVTLSCSPISGHRSVSWYQQTPGQGLQFLFEYFSETQRNKGNFPGRFSGRQFSNSRSEMNVSTLELGDSALYLCASSSRGLAGGVYNEQFFGPGTRLTVL.

The chain combines TRBV19 with TRBJ1-4; D may be TRBD1 (6 bases). The CDR3 is made up of 15 amino acids. V dropped 2 bases and J dropped 5 bases, with 12 bases sitting between them. The germline CDR1 and CDR2 sequences are LNHDA and SQIVND (reference sequence). The CDR3 protein is CASSISGAGNEKLFF. CDR3 bases: TGTGCCAGTAGTATATCAGGGGCAGGGAATGAAAAACTGTTTTTT.

This chain connects TRBV3-1 (or the pseudogene TRBV3-2) to TRBJ2-1; maybe TRBD2 (6 bases). From germline, CDR1 is LGHDT and CDR2 YNNKEL (reference sequence). The CDR3 is 16 residues long. With 4 bases removed from V and 7 bases from J, the gap between germline ends came to 20 bases. The CDR3 coding sequence is TGTGCCAGCAGCCGAACCCGGAGGGCCCAAGGGAATGAGCAGTTCTTC. It yields the protein CASSRTRRAQGNEQFF.

This chain joins TRBV28 and TRBJ1-4; a weak D match, TRBD1 (5 bases). Germline CDR1 is MDHEN and CDR2 is SYDVKM. Trimming cost V 4 bases and J 4 bases, with 13 bases left between them. This CDR3 is 15 amino acids long. CDR3 residues: CASSSPGGGNEKLFF. CDR3 DNA sequence: TGTGCCAGCAGTTCCCCCGGGGGAGGTAATGAAAAACTGTTTTTT.

This rearrangement joins TRBV4-3 to TRBJ1-1; 7 nucleotides line up with TRBD1. The CDR3 runs to 16 residues. Germline CDR1 reads LGHNA; CDR2 reads YSLEER. Trimming took 1 base from V and 5 from J; bases not matched to a gene: 10. The CDR3 DNA reads as TGCGCCAGCAGCCAAGGACCGACAGGGACTAGGACTGAAGCTTTCTTT. Protein sequence: CASSQGPTGTRTEAFF.

The table lists this clone with a few counts. This chain uses TRBV6-6 with TRBJ2-7; a possible D gene is TRBD2 (6 bases). Germline CDR1 reads MNHNY; CDR2 reads SVGAGI (reference sequence). The V end lost 5 bases, the J end lost 12 bases, and 17 bases lay between the germline ends. The CDR3 spans 12 residues. CDR3 sequence: CASSPGSGRLYF. CDR3 in DNA: TGTGCCAGCAGTCCCGGGAGTGGGAGGCTGTACTTC.

The count of this clone is one. V usage is TRBV7-8 and J usage is TRBJ2-1; 7 bases fit TRBD2. The CDR3 sequence is 16 residues long. V lost 7 bases to trimming and J lost 4 bases; unmatched junction nucleotides: 13. CDR1 and CDR2 from the germline V gene are SGHVS and FQNEAQ. The DNA for the CDR3 is TGTGCCAGCACCGAGCACGGACTAGTGGCTTACAATGAGCAGTTCTTC. Translating gives CASTEHGLVAYNEQFF.